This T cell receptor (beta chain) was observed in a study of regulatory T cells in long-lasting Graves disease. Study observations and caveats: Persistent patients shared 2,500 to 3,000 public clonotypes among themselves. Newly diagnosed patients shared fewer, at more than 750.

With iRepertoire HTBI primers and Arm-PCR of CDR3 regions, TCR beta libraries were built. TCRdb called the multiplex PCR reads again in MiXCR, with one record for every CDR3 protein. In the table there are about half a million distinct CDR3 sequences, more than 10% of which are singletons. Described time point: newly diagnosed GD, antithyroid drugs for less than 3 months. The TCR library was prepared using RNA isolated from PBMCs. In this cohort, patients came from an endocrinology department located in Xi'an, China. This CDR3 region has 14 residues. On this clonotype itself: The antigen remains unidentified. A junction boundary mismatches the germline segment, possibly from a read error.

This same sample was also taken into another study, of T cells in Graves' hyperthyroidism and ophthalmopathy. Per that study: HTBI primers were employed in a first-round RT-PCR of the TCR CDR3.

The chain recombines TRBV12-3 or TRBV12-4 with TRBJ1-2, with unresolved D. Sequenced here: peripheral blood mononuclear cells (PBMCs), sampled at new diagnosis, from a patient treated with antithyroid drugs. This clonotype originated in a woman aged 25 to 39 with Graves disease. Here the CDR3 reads CASRGPPDNYGHTF. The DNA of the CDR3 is TGTGCCAGCAGGGGCCCCCCGGATAACTATGGCCACACCTTC.